This T cell receptor beta chain stems from a study of technical replicates of blood from a few donors. Sequencing used immunoSEQ multiplex PCR; TCRdb keeps in-frame clones, though not all of them. The sample lists roughly 60,000 clones, about 91% occurring once. Trimming at V came to 10 bases and at J to 15 bases, leaving 16 bases not matched to a gene. The CDR3 runs to 13 residues. CDR1 is SNHLY and CDR2 is FYNNEI in the germline V gene. This clonotype originated in a human donor in good health. Some clones in this sample may be carry-over from other donors' samples. The sample comprised PBMCs. This rearrangement joins TRBV2 to TRBJ2-1, with 9 bases aligning to TRBD2. The CDR3 is CAISPGLAQGRFF. The CDR3 nucleotides are TGTGCCATCTCTCCGGGACTAGCCCAAGGGAGGTTCTTC.